This TCR beta chain emerged from a study of blood T cell repertoires in COVID-19. Study overall: There were acute and convalescent COVID-19 samples, and they came from the United States, Italy and Spain.

Original methodology: Reference gene primer amplification gave estimated nucleated cell counts. Measured with immunoSEQ multiplex PCR; TCRdb has only the in-frame clones, and not every one. V, J and clone size are taken as reported in that table, and D and trimming were inferred from the DNA itself. The table lists 14,000 or so clones, approximately 90% of them singletons. Trimming stripped 4 bases from V and 8 bases from J, with 11 bases between. Per the germline V gene, CDR1 is LNHDA and CDR2 is SQIVND (reference sequence). CDR3 length: 12 amino acids. The chain uses TRBV19 and TRBJ1-2; no definite D call. The specimen was peripheral blood. This clonotype was sampled from a man aged 50 or older with active COVID-19. CDR3 protein: CASSTTPRGYTF. The DNA of the CDR3 is TGTGCCAGTAGTACCACCCCGCGGGGCTACACCTTC.